The clone carrying this TCR beta chain was recorded a few times. The target antigen is unknown. TCRdb processed the RT-PCR reads anew with MiXCR; each CDR3 protein has one entry. Altogether roughly 1,700 distinct CDR3 sequences are present, under 90% being singletons, with the ten largest covering 28%. This sample was taken from a study of yellow fever vaccine responses in identical twins. Study-level results: Twins' T cell vaccine responses reportedly looked partly convergent, partly personalized.

Looked up from germline, CDR1 is SGHNT and CDR2 is YENEEA. This CDR3 comprises 16 residues. Trimming took off 1 base at V and 3 bases at J, with 13 bases between the two ends. This receptor was identified in a female donor who received the yellow fever vaccine. The source was T cells from blood (PBMCs), unsorted or a sorted subset (not recorded which), collected before or after yellow fever vaccination (not recorded which). The chain employs TRBV11-3 and TRBJ2-1; TRBD2 is a possible D gene (5 bases). The DNA of the CDR3 is TGTGCCAGCAGCTTAGTTGCGGGCTCCTTCTACAATGAGCAGTTCTTC. Protein product: CASSLVAGSFYNEQFF.